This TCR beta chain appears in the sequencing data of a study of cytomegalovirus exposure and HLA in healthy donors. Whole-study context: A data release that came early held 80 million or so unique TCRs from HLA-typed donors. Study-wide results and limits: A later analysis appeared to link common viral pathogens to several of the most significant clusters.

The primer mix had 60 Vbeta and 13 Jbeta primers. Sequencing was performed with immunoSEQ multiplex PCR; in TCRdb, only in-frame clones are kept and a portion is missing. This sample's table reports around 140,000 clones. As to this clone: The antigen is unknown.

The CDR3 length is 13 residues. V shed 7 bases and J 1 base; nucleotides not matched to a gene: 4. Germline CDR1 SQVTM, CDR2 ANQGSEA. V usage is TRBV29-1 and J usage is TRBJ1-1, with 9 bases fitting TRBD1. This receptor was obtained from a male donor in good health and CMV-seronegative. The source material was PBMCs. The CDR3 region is CSAIQGANTEAFF. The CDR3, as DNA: TGCAGCGCCATACAGGGGGCGAACACTGAAGCTTTCTTT.